This T cell receptor beta chain is drawn from a study of regulatory T cells in long-lasting Graves disease. Noted time point: newly diagnosed GD, antithyroid drugs for less than 3 months. With RNA extracted from PBMCs as input, the TCR library was made. CDR1 and CDR2 (germline): SGHDN, FVKESK. V lost 5 bases to trimming and J lost 5 bases; unmatched junction nucleotides: 9. CDR3 size: 14 residues. Assembly of TCR beta libraries relied on iRepertoire HTBI primers together with Arm-PCR of CDR3 regions. TCRdb re-called the multiplex PCR reads with MiXCR, one entry per CDR3 protein. Of 420,000 or so distinct CDR3 sequences in the sample, roughly 15% were seen once. This sample was also put to use in a study of T cells in Graves' hyperthyroidism and ophthalmopathy.

This clonotype was obtained from a woman aged 18-35 years with Graves disease. This chain uses TRBV14 with TRBJ2-7, with TRBD1 matching over 7 bases. This sample comprised peripheral blood mononuclear cells (PBMCs), obtained at new diagnosis, from a patient treated with antithyroid drugs. The CDR3 nucleotides read TGTGCCAGCAGCGGGGACAGTGGACTCGACGAGCAGTACTTC. Translated: CASSGDSGLDEQYF.